This is a list of T cell receptor beta chains from one sample in a study of vaccination effects on CD4 cells after COVID-19. Sequencing used immunoSEQ multiplex PCR; TCRdb keeps in-frame clones, though not all of them. Counted here are 78,000 or so clones, 60% to 85% occurring once; the ten biggest clones make up about 10%. For these TCRs, the target antigens are not known. The sample consisted of CD4+ T cells from PBMCs cultured with SARS-CoV-2 spike peptides, taken before COVID-19 vaccination. Receptors were obtained from a human donor who received a COVID-19 vaccine. Each CDR3 is given with its conserved first and last residue. A D gene is named only where the DNA matches it firmly. Size is omitted from some rows. Given values are once, few, many or a class for expanded clones.

j_call | d_call | v_call | clone_size | cdr3_aa | cdr3_nt
TRBJ1-1 | TRBD1 | TRBV9 | - | CASSVKGGRTEAFF | TGTGCCAGCAGCGTGAAAGGGGGCCGCACTGAAGCTTTCTTT
TRBJ1-3 | - | TRBV9 | - | CASSRGLLDTIYF | TGTGCCAGCAGCAGGGGTTTACTGGACACCATATATTTT
TRBJ1-4 | TRBD1 | TRBV7-2 | - | CASSSGSPGGEKLFF | TGTGCCAGCAGCTCTGGTAGCCCAGGGGGTGAAAAACTGTTTTTT
TRBJ2-2 | TRBD1 | TRBV18 | - | CASSSGTGPGELFF | TGTGCCAGCTCATCAGGGACAGGACCCGGGGAGCTGTTTTTT
TRBJ1-6 | - | TRBV6-5 | - | CASRSDGTSPLHF | TGTGCCAGCAGGTCGGACGGTACTTCACCCCTCCACTTT
TRBJ2-6 | - | TRBV7-9 | - | CASSLATGANVLTF | TGTGCCAGCAGCTTAGCGACTGGGGCCAACGTCCTGACTTTC
TRBJ2-5 | - | TRBV9 | - | CASSVEGGKTQYF | TGTGCCAGCAGCGTCGAGGGTGGTAAGACCCAGTACTTC
TRBJ1-5 | - | TRBV21-1 | - | CASSKAPWDREGQPQHF | TGTGCCAGCAGCAAAGCCCCCTGGGACAGGGAAGGACAGCCCCAGCATTTT
TRBJ1-6 | - | TRBV19 | - | CASSFITGSPLHF | TGTGCCAGTAGTTTTATTACTGGATCACCCCTCCACTTT
TRBJ1-2 | - | TRBV5-1 | - | CASSPGRVATNYGYTF | TGCGCCAGCAGCCCGGGTAGGGTGGCTACTAACTATGGCTACACCTTC
TRBJ1-2 | - | TRBV24-1 | - | CATSDLPGIGYTF | TGTGCCACCAGTGATTTGCCGGGGATTGGCTACACCTTC
TRBJ2-4 | - | TRBV5-6 | - | CASSPGPNIQYF | TGTGCCAGCAGCCCAGGTCCAAACATTCAGTACTTC
TRBJ1-1 | - | TRBV6-2/TRBV6-3 | - | CASSYSENTEAFF | TGTGCCAGCAGTTACTCGGAGAACACTGAAGCTTTCTTT
TRBJ2-3 | - | TRBV2 | once | CASSEPDGDTQYF | TGTGCCAGCAGTGAACCCGACGGAGATACGCAGTATTTT
TRBJ1-2 | TRBD1 | TRBV5-1 | few | CASSLGDRGGYGYTF | TGCGCCAGCAGCTTGGGGGACAGGGGAGGCTATGGCTACACCTTC
TRBJ1-5 | - | TRBV28 | few | CASSLRDGPMGNQPQHF | TGTGCCAGCAGCCTACGGGACGGACCCATGGGCAATCAGCCCCAGCATTTT
TRBJ1-1 | - | TRBV6-5 | - | CASRRERNLNTEAFF | TGTGCCAGCCGCCGAGAACGCAATTTGAACACTGAAGCTTTCTTT
TRBJ2-1 | TRBD2 | TRBV24-1 | - | CATSDRTSGGSYNEQFF | TGTGCCACCAGTGATAGGACTAGCGGGGGTTCCTACAATGAGCAGTTCTTC
TRBJ1-5 | - | TRBV6-1 | few | CASSERGNQPQHF | TGTGCCAGCAGTGAACGAGGTAATCAGCCCCAGCATTTT
TRBJ2-1 | - | TRBV4-1 | - | CASSQGEGGSYNEQFF | TGCGCCAGCAGCCAAGGGGAGGGGGGCTCCTACAATGAGCAGTTCTTC
TRBJ2-3 | - | TRBV11-3 | few | CASSDTKDSSTDTQYF | TGTGCCAGCAGCGACACAAAGGACAGCAGCACAGATACGCAGTATTTT
TRBJ1-2 | - | TRBV2 | - | CASSEEEYDGYTF | TGTGCCAGCAGTGAAGAAGAATATGATGGCTACACCTTC
TRBJ2-1 | TRBD2 | TRBV6-6 | once | CASSSPGLAGLDEQFF | TGTGCCAGCAGTTCGCCGGGACTAGCGGGGTTGGATGAGCAGTTCTTC
TRBJ1-4 | TRBD1 | TRBV24-1 | - | CATSDRRQGATNEKLFF | TGTGCCACCAGTGATCGACGACAGGGGGCAACTAATGAAAAACTGTTTTTT
TRBJ1-1 | - | TRBV6-4 | - | CASSEDRHTEAFF | TGTGCCAGCAGCGAGGACAGACACACTGAAGCTTTCTTT
TRBJ2-6 | - | TRBV11-2 | - | CASSPLWSLGANVLTF | TGTGCCAGCAGCCCCCTTTGGAGTCTTGGGGCCAACGTCCTGACTTTC
TRBJ1-1 | TRBD1 | TRBV12-3/TRBV12-4 | few | CASKGQGSSEAFF | TGTGCCAGCAAAGGACAGGGGAGCTCTGAAGCTTTCTTT
TRBJ1-3 | - | TRBV24-1 | - | CATSDLRPSSGNTIYF | TGTGCCACCAGTGATCTCCGACCGAGCTCTGGAAACACCATATATTTT
TRBJ1-3 | - | TRBV9 | few | CASSIGNTIYF | TGTGCCAGCAGCATCGGAAACACCATATATTTT
TRBJ2-3 | TRBD2 | TRBV6-4 | - | CASSDSISGMATQYF | TGTGCCAGCAGTGACTCGATTAGCGGGATGGCTACGCAGTATTTT
TRBJ2-5 | TRBD2 | TRBV5-1 | - | CASSLGGGRNQETQYF | TGCGCCAGCAGCTTGGGGGGGGGAAGAAATCAAGAGACCCAGTACTTC
TRBJ2-1 | - | TRBV5-1 | - | CASSLFHEQFF | TGCGCCAGCAGCTTGTTTCATGAGCAGTTCTTC
TRBJ1-2 | TRBD1 | TRBV2 | few | CASSSRTGANYGYTF | TGTGCCAGCAGCTCTCGGACAGGAGCTAACTATGGCTACACCTTC
TRBJ1-2 | TRBD1 | TRBV6-4 | - | CASRPGTGRTYGYTF | TGTGCCAGCAGACCCGGGACAGGGAGGACCTATGGCTACACCTTC
TRBJ1-4 | - | TRBV6-4 | - | CASSDPPLPSQDVNEKLFF | TGTGCCAGCAGTGACCCGCCCCTCCCTTCTCAAGACGTAAATGAAAAACTGTTTTTT
TRBJ2-1 | TRBD1 | TRBV6-5 | - | CASRQGANNEQFF | TGTGCCAGCCGACAGGGGGCAAACAATGAGCAGTTCTTC